This passage covers 13 T cell receptor beta chains from one sample sequenced in a study of early T cells in non-severe SARS-CoV-2 infection. TCRdb fed the 5' RACE reads into MiXCR, producing one record per CDR3 protein. The sample has some 28,000 distinct CDR3 sequences, about 8.6% seen once. The specimen sequenced was whole blood. These receptors all stem from an adult who was a healthcare worker with PCR-confirmed SARS-CoV-2 infection or an uninfected control (not recorded which).

Ten or more counts support this clonotype. The chain employs TRBV24-1 and TRBJ2-2; D remains unclear. Germline CDR1 is KGHDR and CDR2 is SFDVKD. The length of the CDR3 is 13 residues. V was pared by 2 bases and J by 7 bases, with 7 bases between. The CDR3 here is CATSDWGDGELFF. CDR3 nucleotides: TGTGCCACCAGTGATTGGGGTGACGGGGAGCTGTTTTTT.

Many counts were recorded for this clonotype. The J gene is TRBJ1-4, the V gene TRBV7-9; TRBD1 agrees at 7 bases. Trimming removed 4 bases from V and 11 bases from J; junction bases left unmatched: 10. Germline V CDR1 and CDR2: SEHNR, FQNEAQ (reference sequence). CDR3 length: 14 amino acids. The CDR3 sequence is CASSSDRVLGKLFF. Written as DNA, the CDR3 is TGTGCCAGCAGCTCCGACAGGGTCCTTGGTAAACTGTTTTTT.

This clonotype was found many times. The V call is TRBV29-1, the J call TRBJ1-2, with 9 bases identical to TRBD1. The CDR3 totals 13 residues. With 7 bases clipped from V and 2 bases from J, the junction kept 5 bases outside the gene matches. Germline-derived CDR1 and CDR2 are SQVTM and ANQGSEA. The CDR3 sequence: CSGGTGTNYGYTF. CDR3 sequence (DNA): TGCAGCGGAGGGACAGGGACAAACTATGGCTACACCTTC.

This clonotype was picked up many times. J is TRBJ1-1 and V is TRBV5-1; D gene unclear. V lost 5 bases, J lost 1 base, and 12 bases lay in between. Germline V gene lookup returns CDR1 SGHRS and CDR2 YFSETQ. There are 14 residues in the CDR3. Here the CDR3 DNA reads TGCGCCAGCAGTTCCTCTTGGGGGAACACTGAAGCTTTCTTT. Its protein product is CASSSSWGNTEAFF. Together with reference TRBV5-1 and TRBJ1-1, the CDR3 gives the full variable domain: KAGVTQTPRYLIKTRGQQVTLSCSPISGHRSVSWYQQTPGQGLQFLFEYFSETQRNKGNFPGRFSGRQFSNSRSEMNVSTLELGDSALYLCASSSSWGNTEAFFGQGTRLTVV.

There are a few counts of this clonotype. This rearrangement joins TRBV10-3 to TRBJ1-4, with a possible D match to TRBD1 (6 bases). The CDR3 extends over 16 amino acids. The V end lost 4 bases, the J end lost 5 bases, and 17 bases lay between the germline ends. Germline loops: CDR1 ENHRY, CDR2 SYGVKD. The DNA of the CDR3 is TGTGCCATCAGTGGCCAGGGGAGCGGTATCAATGAAAAACTGTTTTTT. It is translated as CAISGQGSGINEKLFF.

This clonotype was seen many times. V is TRBV20-1 and J is TRBJ2-3; 10 bases map to TRBD2. Germline CDR1 is DFQATT and CDR2 is SNEGSKA (reference sequence). V shed 5 bases and J 1 base; nucleotides not matched to a gene: 3. The CDR3 loop spans 14 amino acids. The CDR3 coding sequence is TGCAGTGCTGTTGGGACTAGCGGCACAGATACGCAGTATTTT. It encodes CSAVGTSGTDTQYF.

This clonotype was seen at least ten times. The gene calls are TRBV7-2 and TRBJ2-7; no reliable D call. Germline CDR1 reads SGHTA; CDR2 reads FQGNSA. Trimming took 5 bases from V and 1 from J, leaving 9 bases between them. The CDR3 is 13 amino acids. The CDR3 coding sequence is TGTGCCAGCAGCATTAACTGGTCCTACGAGCAGTACTTC. Protein: CASSINWSYEQYF.

This clonotype is deemed medium-sized (0.01 to 0.1%). The chain uses TRBV4-1 and TRBJ1-2; no reliable D call. V was pared by 6 bases and J by 3 bases, with 17 bases between. The CDR3 runs to 15 residues. The germline gives CDR1 MGHRA, CDR2 YSYEKL. The CDR3, as DNA: TGCGCCAGCAGTACAGAGAGGACTTCTGACTATGGCTACACCTTC. Translation: CASSTERTSDYGYTF.

The CDR3 protein is CAISDGGQGPTGELFF. In DNA, the CDR3 is TGTGCCATCAGTGACGGGGGACAGGGACCCACCGGGGAGCTGTTTTTT. The rearrangement joins TRBV10-3 to TRBJ2-2; 9 positions agree with TRBD1. The CDR3 runs 16 residues. V trimming: 3 bases; J trimming: 4 bases; junction bases outside the gene matches: 6. The germline V gene encodes CDR1 ENHRY and CDR2 SYGVKD.

The rearrangement uses TRBV29-1 and TRBJ2-7, with no clear D. Germline V gene sequence: CDR1 SQVTM, CDR2 ANQGSEA. This CDR3 region has 12 residues. V was shortened by 0 bases and J by 3 bases, with 6 bases between the two germline ends. For the CDR3, the DNA is TGCAGCGTTGAAGATTTGGTCTACGAGCAGTACTTC. This encodes CSVEDLVYEQYF.

Ten or more counts support this clonotype. The V gene is TRBV11-2, the J gene TRBJ2-7; 7 nucleotides agree with TRBD1. The trim removed 5 bases at V and 0 bases at J, leaving 7 bases unmatched. Germline V gene lookup returns CDR1 SGHAT and CDR2 FQNNGV. CDR3 length: 15 amino acids. CDR3 DNA: TGTGCCAGCAGCGCGAACAGGGACAGCTCCTACGAGCAGTACTTC. It codes for CASSANRDSSYEQYF.

The chain uses TRBV12-3 or TRBV12-4 and TRBJ1-1; 11 bases line up with TRBD1. CDR3 length: 14 amino acids. J gave up 3 bases and V 8 bases, and 5 bases lay outside the gene matches. CDR3 in amino acids: CASGQGAWDTEAFF. The CDR3 DNA is TGTGCCAGCGGACAGGGGGCCTGGGACACTGAAGCTTTCTTT.

This clonotype was counted many times. At one end the junction does not follow the germline gene, possibly because of a read error. This sequence joins TRBV7-7 and TRBJ2-5, with 8 bases lining up with TRBD1. Germline loops: CDR1 SSHAT, CDR2 FNYEAQ (reference sequence). This CDR3 spans 15 amino acids. In DNA form, the CDR3 reads TGTGCTAGCAGCTTAGCCGGGACAGGACAAGAGACCCAGTACTTC. As protein: CASSLAGTGQETQYF.